The 15 T cell receptor beta chains below all came from one sample that was sequenced in a study of radiotherapy plus CTLA-4 blockade in lung cancer. Produced via immunoSEQ multiplex PCR; TCRdb's table is partial and in-frame only. This sample has 81,000 or so clones, with over 80% found just once. Specimen: peripheral blood, collected from a patient treated with radiotherapy plus ipilimumab. These receptors originate from a human donor with non-small cell lung cancer that progressed on radiotherapy plus ipilimumab.

Here the CDR3 DNA reads TGCGCCAGCAGCCAACCTGGAGCGCCCCGCAGGGGCGGGGGCTACACCTTC. It specifies CASSQPGAPRRGGGYTF. This chain links TRBV4-1 with TRBJ1-2, with D possibly matching TRBD1 (6 bases). Trimming removed 2 bases at V and 8 bases at J, with 24 bases between. The CDR3 contains 17 residues. Germline V lookup: CDR1 MGHRA, CDR2 YSYEKL.

V gene TRBV15 combines with J gene TRBJ2-5; TRBD2 agrees at 7 bases. The CDR3 contains 15 residues. Germline CDR1 is LNHNV and CDR2 is YYDKDF (reference sequence). Trimming removed 3 bases from V and 2 bases from J; junction bases left unmatched: 6. The CDR3 region has the DNA TGTGCCACCAGCAGGGGGGGGAGCTTACAAGAGACCCAGTACTTC. This encodes CATSRGGSLQETQYF.

The sample holds one count of this clone. This chain joins TRBV9 and TRBJ2-1, with 8 positions matching TRBD2. This CDR3 spans 21 amino acids. Trimming at V came to 0 bases and at J to 0 bases, leaving 17 bases not matched to a gene. The germline V gene encodes CDR1 SGDLS and CDR2 YYNGEE. The CDR3 is CASSVGMGLAGPWSSYNEQFF. The DNA for the CDR3 is TGTGCCAGCAGCGTAGGTATGGGATTAGCGGGGCCCTGGAGCTCCTACAATGAGCAGTTCTTC.

The V call is TRBV6-5, the J call TRBJ1-2; 7 nucleotides align to TRBD1. In germline, CDR1 is MNHEY, CDR2 SVGAGI. Losses at the gene ends were 6 bases for V and 4 bases for J; bases not matched to a gene: 11. The CDR3 consists of 15 residues. The CDR3 sequence: CASRGRDSDVYGYTF. CDR3 DNA sequence: TGTGCCAGCAGGGGTAGGGACAGTGACGTCTATGGCTACACCTTC.

The V and J genes are TRBV6-5 and TRBJ1-2, with D unclear. The length of the CDR3 is 14 residues. The germline V and J ends were trimmed by 6 bases and 5 bases, with 16 bases remaining between them. The germline V gene encodes CDR1 MNHEY and CDR2 SVGAGI. CDR3 in amino acids: CASRLTGISYGYTF. The CDR3 nucleotides read TGTGCCAGCAGACTAACCGGGATCTCATATGGCTACACCTTC.

This chain joins TRBV7-9 and TRBJ2-7, with 11 bases fitting TRBD1. Germline CDR1 is SEHNR and CDR2 is FQNEAQ (reference sequence). Trimming removed 6 bases from V and 1 base from J; junction bases left unmatched: 8. CDR3 length: 16 amino acids. The CDR3 region has the DNA TGTGCCAGCAGTTCAACGGGACAGGGGGGTTCCTACGAGCAGTACTTC. Amino acids: CASSSTGQGGSYEQYF.

The V and J genes are TRBV2 and TRBJ1-5; 9 bases align to TRBD1. Trimming at V came to 8 bases and at J to 6 bases, leaving 14 bases not matched to a gene. Germline CDR1 and CDR2: SNHLY and FYNNEI. This CDR3 comprises 16 residues. The CDR3 DNA is TGTGCCAGCCGTAGTGCCCCGGGACAGGGTATTCAGCCCCAGCATTTT. Translating gives CASRSAPGQGIQPQHF.

The chain uses TRBV6-6 and TRBJ2-5; 9 bases map to TRBD1. CDR3 length: 13 residues. The J segment lost 5 bases and the V segment lost 6 bases, leaving 4 bases of the junction unmatched. Per germline, CDR1 MNHNY and CDR2 SVGAGI (reference sequence). The CDR3 reads CASSDRGGETQYF. The CDR3 DNA reads TGTGCCAGCAGCGACAGGGGGGGGGAGACCCAGTACTTC.

The chain has TRBV29-1 and TRBJ2-1; the D call may be TRBD1 or TRBD2 (5 bases each). V was clipped by 8 bases and J by 3 bases, with 14 bases between them. The CDR3 consists of 13 residues. Germline lookup yields CDR1 SQVTM and CDR2 ANQGSEA. The CDR3: CSLRDPVYNEQFF. CDR3 DNA: TGCAGCCTCCGGGACCCGGTCTACAATGAGCAGTTCTTC.

The V and J genes are TRBV18 and TRBJ2-1; TRBD2 matches 13 bases. V trimming: 3 bases; J trimming: 8 bases; junction bases outside the gene matches: 7. Germline V gives CDR1 KGHSH, CDR2 LQKENI. The CDR3 extends over 16 amino acids. CDR3 DNA: TGTGCCAGCTCACCGCCGCGGACTAGCGGGAGCGATGAGCAGTTCTTC. Protein sequence: CASSPPRTSGSDEQFF.

The chain joins TRBV7-3 to TRBJ1-1; D is undetermined. V was cut by 0 bases and J by 5 bases, with 10 bases left in between. Germline V lookup: CDR1 SGHTA, CDR2 FQGTGA. The CDR3 extends over 14 amino acids. CDR3 residues: CASSLTRQSTEAFF. CDR3 DNA: TGTGCCAGCAGCTTAACCCGACAATCAACTGAAGCTTTCTTT.

This clone was seen more than once but under ten times. The chain recombines TRBV7-6 with TRBJ1-3, with D perhaps matching TRBD1 (6 bases). V lost 0 bases and J lost 1, with 10 bases in between. The CDR3 extends over 16 amino acids. The germline CDR1 and CDR2 sequences are SGHVS and FNYEAQ. The CDR3 DNA reads as TGTGCCAGCAGCTTAGCGGCCAGGGGATCTGGAAACACCATATATTTT. Its protein product is CASSLAARGSGNTIYF.

V and J are TRBV11-2 and TRBJ2-7; 10 bases fit TRBD2. The CDR3 extends over 18 amino acids. Per germline, CDR1 SGHAT and CDR2 FQNNGV. Losses at the gene ends were 4 bases for V and 5 bases for J; bases not matched to a gene: 17. The CDR3 here is CASSWQEGLAAGEDEQYF. The DNA of the CDR3 is TGTGCCAGCAGCTGGCAAGAAGGACTAGCGGCGGGAGAGGACGAGCAGTACTTC.

V is TRBV6-5 and J is TRBJ2-2; no clear D. Deletions cut 6 bases from V and 2 bases from J, with 13 bases between. CDR1 is MNHEY, CDR2 SVGAGI, per germline. This CDR3 has 15 residues. The CDR3 DNA follows: TGTGCCAGCAGCCCCCTTTTCGACAACACCGGGGAGCTGTTTTTT. Translated, it gives CASSPLFDNTGELFF.

This clone occurred a few times. The chain carries TRBV28 and TRBJ1-2; TRBD1 is a possible D gene (6 bases). V gave up 7 bases and J gave up 2 bases, with 11 bases separating them. CDR3 length: 13 residues. Germline V gives CDR1 MDHEN, CDR2 SYDVKM. CDR3 sequence (DNA): TGTGCCAGCACCCTAAGGGGGAACTATGGCTACACCTTC. Translation: CASTLRGNYGYTF.